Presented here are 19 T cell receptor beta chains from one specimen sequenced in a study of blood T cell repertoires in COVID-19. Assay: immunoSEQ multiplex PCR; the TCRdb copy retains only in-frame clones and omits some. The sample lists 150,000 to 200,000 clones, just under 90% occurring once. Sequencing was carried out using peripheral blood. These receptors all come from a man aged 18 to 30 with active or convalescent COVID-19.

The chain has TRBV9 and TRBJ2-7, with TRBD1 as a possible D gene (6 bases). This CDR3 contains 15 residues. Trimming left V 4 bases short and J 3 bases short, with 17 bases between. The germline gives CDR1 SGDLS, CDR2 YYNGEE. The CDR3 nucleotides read TGTGCCAGCAGCCCAATGGCGCTAGGGGGCTACGAGCAGTACTTC. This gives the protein CASSPMALGGYEQYF.

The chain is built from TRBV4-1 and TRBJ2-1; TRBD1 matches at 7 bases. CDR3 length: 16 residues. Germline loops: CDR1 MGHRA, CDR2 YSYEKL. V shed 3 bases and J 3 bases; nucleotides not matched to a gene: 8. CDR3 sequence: CASSHLGRQGYNEQFF. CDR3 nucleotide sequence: TGCGCCAGCAGCCATTTAGGCAGACAGGGCTACAATGAGCAGTTCTTC.

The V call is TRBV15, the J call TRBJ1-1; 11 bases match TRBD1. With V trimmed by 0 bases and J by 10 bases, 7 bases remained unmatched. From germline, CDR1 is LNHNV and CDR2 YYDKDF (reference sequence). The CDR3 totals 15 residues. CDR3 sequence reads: CATSREGQGVRGAFF. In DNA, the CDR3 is TGTGCCACCAGCAGAGAGGGACAGGGGGTCCGGGGAGCTTTCTTT.

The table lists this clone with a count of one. CDR3 nucleotide sequence: TGTGCCACCAGGGACAGGGGGGACATGAACACTGAAGCTTTCTTT. Translated: CATRDRGDMNTEAFF. This chain links TRBV28 with TRBJ1-1; 11 bases are shared with TRBD1. V lost 10 bases to trimming and J lost 0 bases; unmatched junction nucleotides: 7. The CDR3 extends over 15 amino acids. Germline V CDR1 and CDR2: MDHEN, SYDVKM.

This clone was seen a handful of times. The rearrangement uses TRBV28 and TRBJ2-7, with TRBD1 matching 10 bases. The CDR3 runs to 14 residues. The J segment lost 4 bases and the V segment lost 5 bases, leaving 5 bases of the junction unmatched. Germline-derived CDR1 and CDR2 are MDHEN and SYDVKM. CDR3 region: CASSPRTGGYEQYV. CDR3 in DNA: TGTGCCAGCAGTCCCCGGACAGGGGGGTACGAGCAGTACGTC.

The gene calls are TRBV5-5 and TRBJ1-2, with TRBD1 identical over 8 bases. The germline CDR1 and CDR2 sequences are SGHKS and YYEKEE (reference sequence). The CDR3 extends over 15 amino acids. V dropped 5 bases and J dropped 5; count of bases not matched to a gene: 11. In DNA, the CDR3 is TGTGCCAGCAGTTTGCTGACAGGGGAAGGTTATGGCTACACCTTC. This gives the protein CASSLLTGEGYGYTF. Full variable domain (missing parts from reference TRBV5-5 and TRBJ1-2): DAGVTQSPTHLIKTRGQQVTLRCSPISGHKSVSWYQQVLGQGPQFIFQYYEKEERGRGNFPDRFSARQFPNYSSELNVNALLLGDSALYLCASSLLTGEGYGYTFGSGTRLTVV.

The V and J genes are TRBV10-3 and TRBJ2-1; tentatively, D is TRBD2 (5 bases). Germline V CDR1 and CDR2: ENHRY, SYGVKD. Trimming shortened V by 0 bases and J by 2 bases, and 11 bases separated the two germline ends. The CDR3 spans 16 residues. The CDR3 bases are TGTGCCATCAGTGAGTCGCGGGCCAACCCCTACAATGAGCAGTTCTTC. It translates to CAISESRANPYNEQFF.

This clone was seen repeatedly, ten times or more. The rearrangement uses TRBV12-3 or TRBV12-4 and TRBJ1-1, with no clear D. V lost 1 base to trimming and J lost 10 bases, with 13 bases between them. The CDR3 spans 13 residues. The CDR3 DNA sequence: TGTGCCAGCAGTTTAGTGAGAGAGAGGGTAGCTTTCTTT. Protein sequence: CASSLVRERVAFF.

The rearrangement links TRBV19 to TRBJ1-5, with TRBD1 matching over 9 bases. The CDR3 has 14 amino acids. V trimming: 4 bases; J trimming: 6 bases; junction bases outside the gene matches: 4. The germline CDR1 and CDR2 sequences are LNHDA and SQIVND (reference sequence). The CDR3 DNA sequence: TGTGCCAGTAGTACAACAGGGGGCGGTCAGCCCCAGCATTTT. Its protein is CASSTTGGGQPQHF.

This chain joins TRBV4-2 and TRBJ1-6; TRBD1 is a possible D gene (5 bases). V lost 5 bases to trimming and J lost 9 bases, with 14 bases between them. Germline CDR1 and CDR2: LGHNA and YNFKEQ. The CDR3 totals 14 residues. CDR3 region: CASSSPGLGSPLHF. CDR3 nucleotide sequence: TGTGCCAGCAGCTCCCCAGGGCTTGGTTCACCCCTCCACTTT.

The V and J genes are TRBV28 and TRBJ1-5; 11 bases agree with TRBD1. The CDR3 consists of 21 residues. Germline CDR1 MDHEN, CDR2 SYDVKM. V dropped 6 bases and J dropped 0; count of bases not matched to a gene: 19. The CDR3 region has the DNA TGTGCCAGCAGCATTAGGGGATGGCGGGACAGGGGGGATATTAGCAATCAGCCCCAGCATTTT. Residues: CASSIRGWRDRGDISNQPQHF.

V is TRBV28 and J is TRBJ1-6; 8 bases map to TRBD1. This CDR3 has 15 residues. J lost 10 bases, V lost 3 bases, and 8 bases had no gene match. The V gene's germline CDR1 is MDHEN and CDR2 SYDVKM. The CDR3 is CASSLLTGDNSPLHF. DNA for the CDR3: TGTGCCAGCAGTTTGTTGACAGGGGACAACTCACCCCTCCACTTT.

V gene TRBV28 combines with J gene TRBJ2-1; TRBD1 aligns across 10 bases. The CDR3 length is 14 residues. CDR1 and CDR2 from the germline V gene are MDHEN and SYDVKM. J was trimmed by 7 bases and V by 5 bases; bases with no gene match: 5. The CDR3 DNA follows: TGTGCCAGCAGTCGGACAGGGGGTTGGAATGAGCAGTTCTTC. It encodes CASSRTGGWNEQFF.

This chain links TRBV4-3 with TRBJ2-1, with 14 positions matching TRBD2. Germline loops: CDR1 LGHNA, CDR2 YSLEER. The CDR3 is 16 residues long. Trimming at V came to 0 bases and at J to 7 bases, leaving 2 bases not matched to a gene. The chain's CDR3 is CASSQDWTSGRNEQFF. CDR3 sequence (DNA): TGCGCCAGCAGCCAAGATTGGACTAGCGGGAGGAATGAGCAGTTCTTC.

CDR3 residues: CASSPTPRLSTDTQYF. The DNA of the CDR3 is TGTGCCAGCAGCCCTACTCCCCGACTGAGCACAGATACGCAGTATTTT. This chain joins TRBV13 and TRBJ2-3; D ambiguous. Deletions cut 5 bases from V and 0 bases from J, with 15 bases between. CDR3 length: 16 amino acids. Germline V gene lookup returns CDR1 PRHDT and CDR2 FYEKMQ (reference sequence).

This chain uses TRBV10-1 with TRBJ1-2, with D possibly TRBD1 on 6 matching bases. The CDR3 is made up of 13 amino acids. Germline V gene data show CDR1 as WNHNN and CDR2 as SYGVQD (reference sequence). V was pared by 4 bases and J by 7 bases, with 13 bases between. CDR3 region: CASSVTGPGGYTF. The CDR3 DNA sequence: TGCGCCAGCAGTGTAACAGGGCCGGGTGGCTACACCTTC.

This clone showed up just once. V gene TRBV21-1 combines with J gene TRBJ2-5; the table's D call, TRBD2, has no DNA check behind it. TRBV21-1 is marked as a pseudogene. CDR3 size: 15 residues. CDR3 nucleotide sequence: TGTGCCAGCAGCCCCCCGGAAGGACTGGTGGAGACCCAGTACTTC. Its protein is CASSPPEGLVETQYF.

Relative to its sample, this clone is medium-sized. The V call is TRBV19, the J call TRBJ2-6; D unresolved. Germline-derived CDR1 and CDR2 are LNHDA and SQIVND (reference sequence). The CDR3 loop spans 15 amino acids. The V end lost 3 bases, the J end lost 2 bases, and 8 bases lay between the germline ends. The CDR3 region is CASSIPITGANVLTF. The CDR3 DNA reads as TGTGCCAGTAGTATCCCAATCACTGGGGCCAACGTCCTGACTTTC.

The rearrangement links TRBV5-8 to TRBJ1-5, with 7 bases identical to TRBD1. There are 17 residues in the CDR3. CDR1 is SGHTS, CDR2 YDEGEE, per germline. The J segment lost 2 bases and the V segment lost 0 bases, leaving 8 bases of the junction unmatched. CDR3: CASSLGDRPMGNQPQHF. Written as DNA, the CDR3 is TGTGCCAGCAGCTTGGGGGACAGACCTATGGGCAATCAGCCCCAGCATTTT.